The rows below give T cell receptor beta chains drawn from one sample of a study of Ad26.COV2.S vaccination and SARS-CoV-2 variants. TCRdb keeps only in-frame clones here, not all; method: immunoSEQ multiplex PCR. The data hold 410,000 or so clones, with around 90% observed a single time. The source was peripheral blood, collected in a trial of Ad26.COV2.S vaccine versus placebo. These receptors were taken from a person between 18 and 60 years old who received the Ad26.COV2.S COVID-19 vaccine or a placebo. Both conserved end residues are trimmed from each CDR3. Size is stated for part of the rows, as once, few or many counts, or as a class when the clone is expanded.

v_call clone_size cdr3_aa
TRBV6-6 once ASSGSGRANTGELF
TRBV6-2/TRBV6-3 . ASSQLAVEQF
TRBV24-1 . ATSDVRGLNTGELF
TRBV27 . ASTARASAYEQY
TRBV12-5 . ASRGGGSNQPQH
TRBV11-2 . ASSLGGTYEQY
TRBV3-1/TRBV3-2 . ASSPRVGQDDYT
TRBV7-2 . ASSLVQPRDTQY
TRBV18 . ASSPTSGRMSDEQY
TRBV3-1/TRBV3-2 . ASSLRETQY
TRBV28 . AIDGSYNEQF
TRBV6-6 . ASSYRGQGGEKLF
TRBV12-3/TRBV12-4 . ASSFSAGEQY
TRBV10-3 once AISSSDTQY
TRBV5-1 . ASSPGSETQY
TRBV2 once ASSSQGGNYGYT
TRBV6-6 once ASSPRTGLNTQY
TRBV11-2 . ASSLGGVGTEAF
TRBV28 . ASSLAARTGKQEAF
TRBV5-1 once ASSSGTGEETQY
TRBV9 once ASSVGPGIQYEQY
TRBV11-3 . ASSLESWASGGRSNEQF
TRBV5-4 . ASSFRTSGRGDTQY
TRBV10-3 . AISDSGSNQPQH
TRBV10-3 . AISPGLTKGNEQF
TRBV5-8 . ASSLGKTGGETQY
TRBV19 . ASSGTENSPLH
TRBV3-1/TRBV3-2 . ASSVRYNEQF
TRBV4-3 . ASSQDLTAGNTIY
TRBV9 . ASSVSLAGGVGEQF
TRBV24-1 . ATSDRRDRVSTGELF
TRBV9 . ASSLSPGRNEKLF
TRBV5-6 . ASSLAVFLDSEDYGYT
TRBV11-3 . ASSLSSGYTDTQY
TRBV29-1 . SVEVAVTYNEQF
TRBV7-6 . ASSLVGGNTGELF
TRBV19 few ASSTNFGSSYEQY